Each of the 20 T cell receptor beta chains below was sequenced from the same sample in a study of cytomegalovirus exposure and HLA in healthy donors. The PCR ran on 60 Vbeta and 13 Jbeta primers. The assay was immunoSEQ multiplex PCR, and TCRdb's table has in-frame clones only and misses some. Here the sample spans about 250,000 clones, about nine tenths being singletons. The sequencing sample was made of PBMCs. The source of these receptors is a girl between 2 and 10 years old in good health and CMV-seronegative.

The genes are TRBV5-4 and TRBJ2-1; D unresolved. The ends were cut back, 1 base at V and 9 bases at J, with 17 bases in the middle. The CDR3 contains 15 residues. Germline assignment: CDR1 SGHNT and CDR2 YYREEE (reference sequence). The CDR3 DNA reads as TGTGCCAGCAGCTTGTGGCTAGTAAATAATATTGAGCAGTTCTTC. It encodes CASSLWLVNNIEQFF.

The CDR3 DNA reads TGTGCCAGCAGTCGGGATGCCGCCATATATTTT. Translation gives CASSRDAAIYF. This chain joins TRBV2 and TRBJ1-3; D is ambiguous. Germline V CDR1 and CDR2: SNHLY, FYNNEI. V gave up 5 bases and J gave up 11 bases, with 10 bases separating them. This CDR3 is built from 11 residues.

J is TRBJ1-3 and V is TRBV11-2, with 7 nucleotides matching TRBD1. Germline V lookup: CDR1 SGHAT, CDR2 FQNNGV. The CDR3 runs 16 residues. Losses at the gene ends were 6 bases for V and 0 bases for J; bases not matched to a gene: 8. The CDR3 is CASRHDRASSGNTIYF. For the CDR3, the DNA is TGTGCCAGCAGACACGACAGGGCCAGCTCTGGAAACACCATATATTTT.

This clone is a singleton in its sample. The gene calls are TRBV11-2 and TRBJ2-3; a weak D match, TRBD2 (5 bases). Trimming cost V 2 bases and J 0 bases, with 12 bases left between them. Germline lookup yields CDR1 SGHAT and CDR2 FQNNGV. The CDR3 has 16 residues. The CDR3, as DNA: TGTGCCAGCAGCTTATCCCGGACTGGTAGCACAGATACGCAGTATTTT. This gives the protein CASSLSRTGSTDTQYF.

The rearrangement links TRBV13 to TRBJ2-2; 10 positions agree with TRBD2. CDR1 and CDR2 (germline): PRHDT, FYEKMQ (reference sequence). Losses at the gene ends were 4 bases for V and 5 bases for J; bases not matched to a gene: 7. The CDR3 totals 16 residues. CDR3 amino acids: CASSSNSGRVTGELFF. The DNA of the CDR3 is TGTGCCAGCAGCTCAAACAGCGGGAGGGTAACCGGGGAGCTGTTTTTT.

This sequence joins TRBV14 and TRBJ2-7; D is perhaps TRBD1 (5 bases). Trimming took 4 bases from V and 1 from J, leaving 17 bases between them. The length of the CDR3 is 16 residues. In germline, CDR1 is SGHDN, CDR2 FVKESK. CDR3 nucleotide sequence: TGTGCCAGCAGCCGTTTCCAGGGCTCCCAATCCTACGAGCAGTACTTC. This gives the protein CASSRFQGSQSYEQYF.

The J gene is TRBJ2-1, the V gene TRBV27, with TRBD1 identical over 10 bases. The CDR3 spans 15 residues. Per the germline V gene, CDR1 is MNHEY and CDR2 is SMNVEV (reference sequence). The junction had 8 bases not matched to a gene; V was cut back by 8 bases and J by 4 bases. Here the CDR3 reads CASAGGQGGYNEQFF. The CDR3 DNA is TGTGCCAGCGCCGGAGGACAGGGGGGGTACAATGAGCAGTTCTTC.

V is TRBV12-5 and J is TRBJ2-1; D may be TRBD1 (8 bases). This CDR3 has 16 amino acids. V dropped 7 bases and J dropped 3 bases, with 19 bases sitting between them. Germline CDR1 reads LGHNT; CDR2 reads FRNRAP. CDR3 in DNA: TGTGCTAGTGCCCTACAGGGGGGGCTTGGCTACAATGAGCAGTTCTTC. Its translation: CASALQGGLGYNEQFF.

V is TRBV5-1 and J is TRBJ1-1; D is perhaps TRBD1 (5 bases). Per the germline V gene, CDR1 is SGHRS and CDR2 is YFSETQ. This CDR3 contains 15 residues. V was clipped by 4 bases and J by 4 bases, with 17 bases between them. CDR3 DNA sequence: TGCGCCAGCAGCCTTGATGGAACCGGGGGCACTGAAGCTTTCTTT. Encoded protein: CASSLDGTGGTEAFF.

V usage is TRBV5-4 and J usage is TRBJ2-5; the D is unclear. The DNA end favors TRBJ2-7, so the J call may be wrong. In germline, CDR1 is SGHNT, CDR2 YYREEE (reference sequence). CDR3 length: 12 amino acids. This CDR3 is CASSSNSYEQYF. The CDR3, as DNA: TGTGCCAGCAGCTCTAATTCCTACGAGCAGTACTTC.

The chain links TRBV9 to TRBJ1-2, with D uncertain. Germline loops: CDR1 SGDLS, CDR2 YYNGEE. The V and J ends lost 0 bases and 6 bases respectively, with 9 bases between them. The CDR3 has 13 residues. The CDR3 protein is CASSVDSPHGYTF. The CDR3 coding sequence is TGTGCCAGCAGCGTAGACAGCCCCCATGGCTACACCTTC.

This sequence joins TRBV11-2 and TRBJ2-5; TRBD2 matches at 7 bases. V was clipped by 4 bases and J by 1 base; unmatched bases: 0. This CDR3 is built from 13 residues. Germline V gene data show CDR1 as SGHAT and CDR2 as FQNNGV. As DNA, the CDR3 is TGTGCCAGCAGCTGGACTAGCCAAGAGACCCAGTACTTC. It is translated as CASSWTSQETQYF.

The chain combines TRBV5-4 with TRBJ2-7; D may be TRBD1 (7 bases). The CDR3 length is 15 residues. CDR1 SGHNT and CDR2 YYREEE come from the germline V gene (reference sequence). V lost 2 bases and J 7 bases, leaving 19 bases between the germline ends. The CDR3 region is CASSLGSEGAWEQYF. The DNA of the CDR3 is TGTGCCAGCAGCTTAGGGTCGGAGGGGGCGTGGGAGCAGTACTTC.

The gene calls are TRBV5-1 and TRBJ2-7; 7 nucleotides agree with TRBD1. J lost 9 bases, V lost 4 bases, and 4 bases had no gene match. Per the germline V gene, CDR1 is SGHRS and CDR2 is YFSETQ. This CDR3 is built from 11 residues. CDR3 DNA: TGCGCCAGCAGCGCGAGGGACAGGCAGTACTTC. This translates into CASSARDRQYF.

This chain links TRBV7-2 with TRBJ2-5; 11 bases align to TRBD2. The tail of the sequence fits TRBJ2-7 better, so the J call may be wrong. Germline V gene lookup returns CDR1 SGHTA and CDR2 FQGNSA. The CDR3 is 15 amino acids. The CDR3 DNA follows: TGTGCCAGCAGCTCGACTAGCGGGACCCTCTACGAGCAGTACTTC. Its protein is CASSSTSGTLYEQYF.

J is TRBJ2-1 and V is TRBV2; TRBD2 agrees at 13 bases. Germline-derived CDR1 and CDR2 are SNHLY and FYNNEI. This CDR3 spans 15 amino acids. The ends lost 6 bases at V and 6 bases at J; junction bases unmatched: 5. In DNA, the CDR3 is TGTGCCAGCAGGGTTACTAGCGGGGGGGCCAATGAGCAGTTCTTC. Its protein product is CASRVTSGGANEQFF.

Turning to this clone: The same CDR3 is also encoded by other DNA sequences in this sample. The chain has TRBV19 and TRBJ2-1; maybe TRBD1 (6 bases). The CDR3 is 15 residues long. Germline lookup yields CDR1 LNHDA and CDR2 SQIVND (reference sequence). Trimming left V 3 bases short and J 0 bases short, with 9 bases between. This chain's CDR3 is CASSIGQSSYNEQFF. The CDR3 region has the DNA TGTGCCAGTAGTATCGGACAGAGCTCCTACAATGAGCAGTTCTTC.

The rearrangement joins TRBV12-2 to TRBJ1-5. TRBV12-2 is termed a pseudogene. This CDR3 comprises 13 residues. The CDR3 loop reads CASRRDSNQPQHF. The CDR3 DNA reads as TGTGCAAGTCGGCGAGATAGCAATCAGCCCCAGCATTTT.

The chain carries TRBV5-1 and TRBJ2-3; TRBD2 agrees at 7 bases. The J segment lost 1 base and the V segment lost 0 bases, leaving 2 bases of the junction unmatched. This CDR3 comprises 15 residues. Looked up from germline, CDR1 is SGHRS and CDR2 is YFSETQ. CDR3: CASSLAREGTDTQYF. CDR3 DNA sequence: TGCGCCAGCAGCTTGGCACGGGAGGGCACAGATACGCAGTATTTT.

This chain uses TRBV19 with TRBJ2-1; 7 bases align to TRBD2. Germline values: CDR1 LNHDA, CDR2 SQIVND (reference sequence). V gave up 7 bases and J gave up 9 bases; unmatched junction bases: 15. This CDR3 is built from 15 residues. This CDR3 is CASTDRSGARGEQFF. The CDR3 bases are TGTGCCAGTACCGATAGGAGCGGGGCACGGGGTGAGCAGTTCTTC.